This TCR beta chain was sequenced in a study of early T cells in non-severe SARS-CoV-2 infection. TCRdb redid the calling of the 5' RACE reads with MiXCR, one entry per CDR3 protein. This table holds 95,000 to 100,000 distinct CDR3 sequences, roughly an eighth found once. Sequences were obtained from whole blood. The TCR comes from an adult who was a healthcare worker with PCR-confirmed SARS-CoV-2 infection or an uninfected control (not recorded which).

The CDR3 nucleotides read TGTGCCACCAGCAGAGGCCGAACGGCTGGCTACACCTTC. This codes for CATSRGRTAGYTF. V usage is TRBV15 and J usage is TRBJ1-2; D is unclear. CDR1 is LNHNV and CDR2 is YYDKDF in the germline V gene (reference sequence). The V end was cut by 1 base, the J end by 7 bases, with 10 bases between. The CDR3 spans 13 residues.